This T cell receptor beta chain was observed in a study of cytomegalovirus exposure and HLA in healthy donors. For the study at large: Around 200 million T cells yielded approximately 100 million unique TCR beta sequences, as an earlier analysis found. The study's findings and limits: Later analysis revealed greater clonal expansion in HLA-associated TCR beta chains than in equally common others. For cytomegalovirus status, the classifier reportedly gave diagnoses with high specificity and sensitivity.

Turning to this clone: Antigen unknown.

PCR amplification relied on 60 Vbeta primers (plus 13 Jbeta primers). Here immunoSEQ multiplex PCR was the method, and the copy in TCRdb shows in-frame clones only, minus some. The data contain some 200,000 clones, 73% of them singletons. Healthy donors of bone marrow made up the group. The clonotype was recovered from a woman aged 25 to 39 in good health and CMV-seronegative. The sequencing input was PBMCs.

The CDR3 DNA reads as TGTGCCAGCTCAACAGGGGTTAATGAAAAACTGTTTTTT. Amino acids: CASSTGVNEKLFF. V usage is TRBV18 and J usage is TRBJ1-4; TRBD1 matches at 7 bases. CDR1 is KGHSH and CDR2 is LQKENI in the germline V gene. CDR3 length: 13 amino acids. V shed 5 bases and J 4 bases; nucleotides not matched to a gene: 1. Full variable domain (remainder filled in from reference TRBV18 and TRBJ1-4): NAGVMQNPRHLVRRRGQEARLRCSPMKGHSHVYWYRQLPEEGLKFMVYLQKENIIDESGMPKERFSAEFPKEGPSILRIQQVVRGDSAAYFCASSTGVNEKLFFGSGTQLSVL.